This T cell receptor beta chain originates from a study of cytomegalovirus exposure and HLA in healthy donors (dated by TCRdb to about 2017). About the full investigation: In an earlier analysis of 587 of the donors, 250 to 300 Gb of sequence data and just under 120 million unique TCR beta sequences from about 190 million T cells were reported. Roughly 300 gigabases of sequencing data and approximately 85 million unique TCR sequences were included in an early release covering around 600 HLA-typed donors. Among the approximately 400 genotyped donors, 81% belonged to the genetic ancestry cluster associated with self-reported Caucasian donors. The study aimed to test whether signatures of past pathogen exposure could be identified by cataloging public T cell receptors. The study used immunosequencing to profile the T cell repertoires of some 600 subjects and linked those repertoires to cytomegalovirus serostatus. Along with the roughly 710-subject first cohort, a separate validation cohort of roughly 110 different subjects was used. High-throughput TCR immunosequencing, statistical association of individual TCRs with disease status, and machine learning were combined to predict cytomegalovirus infection status. In a later analysis, previously published TCR beta repertoires from about 670 donors were re-analyzed and high-resolution HLA genotyping was added so that TCR occurrence patterns could be studied. Rather than drawing on any new phenotypic data, the later analysis identified candidate immune exposures from TCR beta sequences and the way those sequences occurred across donors. An earlier analysis of around 580 of the donors used high-throughput TCR beta sequencing to judge whether each TCR beta V gene segment behaved as functional or pseudogenic. Donor age, sex, ethnicity and CMV serostatus were collected together with the repertoire data. A later genetic analysis used genome-wide SNP genotypes for about three fifths of the 666 donors, treating that subset as a discovery cohort. Every discovery cohort repertoire had been produced on one sequencing platform. HLA typing covered class I and class II loci at four-digit resolution. Typing coverage differed by locus: A, B, C, DRB1 and DQB1 were typed in roughly 620-630 donors, DQA1 in approximately 520, DPA1 in 600 to 610, and DPB1 in approximately 450. Four to six DR-DQ haplotypes were handled as single units for association and clustering, since linkage in the cohort was strong. On average, roughly 240,000 unique TCR beta nucleotide sequences were sequenced per donor among about 400 genotyped donors of the cohort, with roughly 18% of those sequences being non-productive. Study-wide findings and limitations: A cluster of highly shared sequence variants was judged likely to be a technical artifact of the sequencing pipeline. In vitro tests confirmed that a few of the cytomegalovirus-associated TCR beta chains recognize cytomegalovirus antigens. HLA typing was unavailable for some donors at each locus, so association tests used only the typed subset. In a later analysis, several top co-occurrence clusters were reported to appear linked to parvovirus B19, influenza, CMV and Epstein-Barr virus. An association between a missense DCLRE1C variant and V-gene and J-gene trimming of TCR beta chains was found in a later genetic analysis and replicated in an independent cohort. Immune exposure information for the cohort was limited to CMV serostatus. A further reported finding was that TCR beta sequences accurately predicted the HLA-A and HLA-B alleles for most subjects in the first cohort. Linkage disequilibrium might explain the correlated functional status among segregating V segments, but an unknown experimental factor could not be ruled out. An earlier analysis of approximately 540 of the donors showed that most TCR beta V segments appeared in productive rearrangements either about 90% or about 30% of the time, which broadly matched IMGT annotations. When HLA alleles, especially DR and DQ, strongly co-occurred, TCR associations were difficult to assign to individual alleles. Because the 87-base-pair reads could not distinguish some IMGT-functional V segments, including TRBV6-2 and TRBV6-3, those segments were excluded. In a later analysis, about 16,000 TCR beta sequences were associated with specific HLA alleles at a false discovery rate of 0.05. The earlier analysis of nearly 600 of the donors excluded approximately 15 rarely observed V segments, including chromosome 9 orphons, because counts were too low. In a later analysis, HLA-associated TCR beta chains were found to be more clonally expanded and to have lower generation probabilities than equally common non-associated chains. In a later analysis, TCR association rates were found to vary across HLA loci, with the most associated TCRs seen for DRB1 alleles and the fewest for HLA-C alleles. In this cohort, only TCR beta chains were sequenced, and detectable features were limited by the absence of alpha or paired-chain data. Roughly uniform sequencing depth across donors was assumed in presence/absence analyses, although this assumption may not hold. While some public TCRs were present in many individuals, most TCR sequences turned up only very rarely across donors. In both the original and validation cohorts, the classifier was reported to diagnose cytomegalovirus status with high specificity and sensitivity. In a later genetic analysis, fewer N-insertions in productive TCRs were reported among donors in an Asian-associated ancestry cluster than the roughly 700-donor mean. The authors suggested that the approach could potentially be generalized to other disease states and immunological phenotypes. The study listed 170 or so TCR beta chains as associated with cytomegalovirus. According to a later analysis, most CMV-associated TCR beta chains appeared to be HLA-restricted, and the HLA associations seemed to be driven largely by CMV exposure.

V is clipped by 0 bases and J by 6 bases, and the sequence between their germline boundaries is 9 bases long. CDR1 and CDR2, per the germline V gene, are ENHRY and SYGVKD. The CDR3 starts with the cysteine, ends with the phenylalanine, and has 14 residues. Just the 42-base CDR3 DNA is kept, in frame starting at base 1. The cohort comprised fewer than 700 healthy bone marrow donors. At the time of sampling, all cohort members were nominally healthy, though unrecorded immune exposures were likely present. The donor was CMV seropositive and belonged to the group of 250 to 350 seropositive cohort members. Each donor provided a peripheral blood sample, and peripheral blood mononuclear cells were used for TCR beta sequencing. The Qiagen DNeasy Blood Extraction Kit was used to extract genomic DNA from the blood cell samples. In the case of this clone: Its antigen target is currently unknown. The sample holds no much larger clone one base away, and base qualities are not on file.

The library was built by means of the immunoSEQ multiplex PCR assay. For the multiplex PCR, a mixture combining 60 forward primers for TCR Vbeta segments and 13 reverse primers for TCR Jbeta segments was used. The CDR3 region of rearranged TCR beta genes was amplified from genomic DNA with a multiplex PCR assay. The Illumina HiSeq System was used to sequence the amplified TCR beta libraries as 87-base-pair reads. Regarding the original processing steps: A later analysis tallied 75 million to 85 million unique TCR beta chains across the roughly 610 repertoires, and some 10 million of those chains were shared by two or more donors. A nearest-neighbor algorithm error-corrected the raw reads and collapsed the reads into unique sequences, merging closely related sequences to remove PCR and sequencing errors. Alignment of CDR3 sequences to IMGT reference sequences was used to assign V, D and J gene segments. For a sequence to be retained, a match of at least six nucleotides was required to both a V gene segment and a J gene segment. Rearrangements were classified as productive when the CDR3 lacked stop codons and remained in frame with V and J, and all other rearrangements were classified as non-productive. Following IMGT convention, CDR3 was defined as the stretch from the second conserved V-encoded cysteine to the conserved J-encoded phenylalanine. In an earlier analysis of more than 550 of the donors, sequences lacking an unambiguous match to a single V gene segment were excluded. In an earlier analysis of around 600 of the donors, V segments were called functional above 56.7% productive rearrangements and were called segregating when the between-donor standard deviation exceeded 5%. A statistical classification framework was developed to diagnose cytomegalovirus status using the catalog of TCR beta chain sequences. In a later analysis, TCR nucleotide sequences were compared against IMGT/GENE-DB human TR gene sequences so that V and J genes could be assigned. In a later analysis, CDR3 sequences and most-parsimonious VDJ recombination scenarios were assigned using the TCRdist pipeline. In a later analysis, each TCR beta chain was defined by its CDR3 amino acid sequence together with its V-gene family, and reads lacking a unique V-gene family were excluded. To address suspected cross-contamination and a sequencing artifact, a later analysis removed under 600 highly shared, low-generation-probability nucleotide sequences. For each public chain, a later analysis derived a clonal expansion index from normalized ranks of inferred template counts within each repertoire. In a later analysis, generation probabilities were computed with a VDJ recombination model fitted to out-of-frame rearrangements, and the resulting probabilities were checked against IGoR. In a later analysis, hypergeometric tests were used to score TCR-TCR, TCR-HLA and TCR-CMV co-occurrence, with a repertoire-size bias correction applied to TCR pairs. A later analysis estimated false discovery rates by permuting HLA or CMV assignments 20 times. In a later analysis, co-occurring TCRs were grouped with DBSCAN, and TCRdist sequence similarity was added when clustering was performed within HLA-allele-positive subsets. Repertoires with fewer than 30,000 or more than 120,000 public chains were left out of co-occurrence clustering, as were about 5 repertoires with anomalous nucleotide sharing. The immuneACCESS repertoire file appears here via TCRdb, limited to in-frame rearrangements. These files lack a portion of the clones; in checked studies, under half of the deficit traces to unresolved V genes, and the cause of the others is not known. Clonal size and the V and J genes are those of that table, whereas D and trimming came from the DNA. The sample table shows 120,000 or so clones, and approximately 82% are seen once. The ten largest account for roughly 12% of the sample.

Recombination joined TRBV10-3 with TRBJ2-1; TRBD1 might be the D gene, on 6 matching bases. Sequenced: PBMCs. The sequence was obtained from a man aged 25-40 years in good health and CMV-seropositive. Read as DNA, the sequence is TGTGCCATCAGTGAGTCTGGGACAACCAATGAGCAGTTCTTC. It is translated as CAISESGTTNEQFF.